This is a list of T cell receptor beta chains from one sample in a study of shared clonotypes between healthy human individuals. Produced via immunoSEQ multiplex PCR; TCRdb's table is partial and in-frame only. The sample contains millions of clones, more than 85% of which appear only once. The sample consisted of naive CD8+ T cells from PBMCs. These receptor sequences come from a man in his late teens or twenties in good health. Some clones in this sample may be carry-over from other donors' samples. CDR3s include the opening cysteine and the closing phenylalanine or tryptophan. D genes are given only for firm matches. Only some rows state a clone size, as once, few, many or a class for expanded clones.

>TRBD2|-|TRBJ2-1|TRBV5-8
CASSLVWLAGFNEQFF
TGTGCCAGCAGCTTGGTCTGGCTAGCGGGTTTCAATGAGCAGTTCTTC
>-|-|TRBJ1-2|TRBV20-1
CSAIPPSGYTF
TGCAGTGCTATACCCCCTTCTGGCTACACCTTC
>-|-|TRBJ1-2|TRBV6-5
CASSSQDNPLWGYTF
TGTGCCAGCAGTTCCCAGGACAACCCACTCTGGGGCTACACCTTC
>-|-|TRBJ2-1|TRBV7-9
CASTGVGREFF
TGTGCCAGCACGGGTGTGGGCCGGGAGTTCTTC
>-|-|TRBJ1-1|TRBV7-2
CASSLGTEAFF
TGTGCCAGCAGCTTGGGGACTGAAGCTTTCTTT
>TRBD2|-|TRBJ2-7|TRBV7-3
CASSKGLAGSYEQYF
TGTGCCAGCAGTAAGGGACTAGCGGGATCCTACGAGCAGTACTTC
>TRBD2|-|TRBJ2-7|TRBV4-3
CASSQVGPSGSFYEQYF
TGCGCCAGCAGCCAAGTGGGGCCTAGCGGGAGTTTCTACGAGCAGTACTTC
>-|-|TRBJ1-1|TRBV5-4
CASSFGRIEAFF
TGTGCCAGCAGTTTCGGACGGATAGAAGCTTTCTTT
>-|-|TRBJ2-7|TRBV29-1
CSVESRSSGDLEIREQYF
TGCAGCGTTGAGTCCCGGAGTAGCGGCGATTTAGAGATACGCGAGCAGTACTTC
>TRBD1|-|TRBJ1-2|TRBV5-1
CASSVGTVAYGYTF
TGCGCCAGCAGCGTGGGGACAGTTGCATATGGCTACACCTTC
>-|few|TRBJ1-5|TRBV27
CASSWGFNQPQHF
TGTGCCAGCAGTTGGGGATTTAATCAGCCCCAGCATTTT
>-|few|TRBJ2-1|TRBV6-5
CASTPLVSSYNEQFF
TGTGCCAGCACCCCACTAGTCAGCTCCTACAATGAGCAGTTCTTC
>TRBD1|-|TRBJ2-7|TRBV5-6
CASSFRRDRVWYEQYF
TGTGCCAGCAGCTTCCGCCGGGACAGGGTGTGGTACGAGCAGTACTTC
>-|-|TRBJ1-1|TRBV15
CATSRADRTEAFF
TGTGCCACCAGCAGAGCAGACAGGACTGAAGCTTTCTTT
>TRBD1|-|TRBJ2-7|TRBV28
CASSFPKTGTEYEQYF
TGTGCCAGCAGTTTCCCTAAAACCGGGACAGAGTACGAGCAGTACTTC
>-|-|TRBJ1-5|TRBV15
CATSLDSNQPQHF
TGTGCCACCTCATTGGACAGCAATCAGCCCCAGCATTTT
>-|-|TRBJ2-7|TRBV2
CASSPGALTYEQYF
TGTGCCAGCAGCCCGGGGGCGCTTACCTACGAGCAGTACTTC